The 30 T cell receptor beta chains given below trace back to one sample, sequenced in a study of blood T cells in healthy people across ages. With a J-beta primer mix and a sample-barcoded 5' primer, a second PCR ran 7 to 11 cycles. TCRdb re-called the 5' RACE reads with MiXCR, one entry per CDR3 protein. The sample records 800,000 to 1,300,000 distinct CDR3 sequences, approximately 26% being singletons. The same data also went into a second study, on T cells of mothers and their children.

Material for sequencing was blood. These receptors came from a girl aged 2 to 10 in good health.

The chain is built from TRBV7-9 and TRBJ2-2, with 8 bases aligning to TRBD1. J lost 1 base, V lost 5 bases, and 3 bases had no gene match. From germline, CDR1 is SEHNR and CDR2 FQNEAQ (reference sequence). This CDR3 spans 15 amino acids. The CDR3 DNA sequence: TGTGCCAGCAGCGGGACAGGAGTGAACACCGGGGAGCTGTTTTTT. Its translation: CASSGTGVNTGELFF.

The rearrangement links TRBV2 to TRBJ2-7; weak D call: TRBD2 (6 bases). Germline assignment: CDR1 SNHLY and CDR2 FYNNEI. This CDR3 contains 14 residues. V was pared by 10 bases and J by 1 base, with 17 bases between. The CDR3 loop is CATGTSSVSYEQYF. The CDR3, as DNA: TGTGCCACCGGGACTTCCTCTGTTTCCTACGAGCAGTACTTC.

The V call is TRBV24-1, the J call TRBJ2-1; D is perhaps TRBD2 (6 bases). Germline CDR1 is KGHDR and CDR2 is SFDVKD. The CDR3 covers 16 residues. The V and J ends lost 5 bases and 0 bases respectively, with 13 bases between them. The CDR3 DNA is TGTGCCACCAGTGGCAGTATCGGGAGCTCCTACAATGAGCAGTTCTTC. Translated, it gives CATSGSIGSSYNEQFF.

The CDR3 is CATHDIDNQPQHF. Written as DNA, the CDR3 is TGTGCCACCCATGATATAGACAATCAGCCCCAGCATTTT. The chain carries TRBV10-3 and TRBJ1-5; D gene ambiguous. Deletions cut 10 bases from V and 3 bases from J, with 13 bases between. The CDR3 runs 13 residues. Germline V CDR1 and CDR2: ENHRY, SYGVKD.

The J gene is TRBJ2-5, the V gene TRBV5-1, with 9 positions matching TRBD1. CDR3 size: 16 residues. J gave up 2 bases and V 7 bases, and 12 bases lay outside the gene matches. The germline gives CDR1 SGHRS, CDR2 YFSETQ. The CDR3 region has the DNA TGCGCCAGCGGGTCTACAGGGGGCGCACGGCAAGAGACCCAGTACTTC. Its protein product is CASGSTGGARQETQYF.

The chain combines TRBV3-1 with TRBJ2-5; 12 bases fit TRBD1. Germline V gene sequence: CDR1 LGHDT, CDR2 YNNKEL (reference sequence). This CDR3 comprises 15 residues. J gave up 11 bases and V 5 bases, and 12 bases lay outside the gene matches. The CDR3 loop reads CASSARDRGQGEQYF. In DNA form, the CDR3 reads TGTGCCAGCAGCGCCCGGGACAGGGGGCAAGGAGAGCAGTACTTC.

In this sample, this clonotype turned up a few times. The chain carries TRBV2 and TRBJ1-2; D is undetermined. This CDR3 is 15 amino acids long. Trimming removed 7 bases from V and 0 bases from J, with 15 bases in between. Germline CDR1 and CDR2: SNHLY and FYNNEI. The CDR3 DNA reads TGTGCCAGCAACGAAAATGGGGATCCTAACTATGGCTACACCTTC. As protein: CASNENGDPNYGYTF. Supplemented by reference TRBV2 and TRBJ1-2, the full variable domain reads EPEVTQTPSHQVTQMGQEVILRCVPISNHLYFYWYRQILGQKVEFLVSFYNNEISEKSEIFDDQFSVERPDGSNFTLKIRSTKLEDSAMYFCASNENGDPNYGYTFGSGTRLTVV.

This clonotype was counted only a few times. The chain couples TRBV2 to TRBJ1-2, with D hard to call. The CDR3 is made up of 12 amino acids. The germline V and J ends were trimmed by 8 bases and 6 bases, with 13 bases remaining between them. The germline V gene encodes CDR1 SNHLY and CDR2 FYNNEI. DNA of the CDR3: TGTGCCAGCGTGGTTTGGGTAAATGGCTACACCTTC. This gives the protein CASVVWVNGYTF.

This clonotype has more than one count but fewer than ten. This chain uses TRBV7-3 with TRBJ2-1, with 13 bases lining up with TRBD2. Germline lookup yields CDR1 SGHTA and CDR2 FQGTGA. Trimming removed 0 bases from V and 8 bases from J; junction bases left unmatched: 4. The CDR3 is 16 amino acids. The CDR3 DNA reads as TGTGCCAGCAGCTTAACGGGGACTAGCGGGACTGATGAGCAGTTCTTC. It specifies CASSLTGTSGTDEQFF.

V gene TRBV7-9 combines with J gene TRBJ1-1, with TRBD1 as a possible D gene (5 bases). CDR1 and CDR2 (germline): SEHNR, FQNEAQ (reference sequence). The germline V and J ends were trimmed by 0 bases and 1 base, with 15 bases remaining between them. CDR3 length: 17 amino acids. The CDR3 region has the DNA TGTGCCAGCAGCTTAGCACCAGGGAGGGCGCGGAACACTGAAGCTTTCTTT. It specifies CASSLAPGRARNTEAFF.

Worth noting for this clonotype: The junction departs from the called germline gene at one end, perhaps through a read error. The rearrangement joins TRBV20-1 to TRBJ2-1; possibly TRBD1 or TRBD2 for D (5 bases each). The CDR3 runs to 14 residues. The germline gives CDR1 DFQATT, CDR2 SNEGSKA (reference sequence). The CDR3 sequence: CSARDWDPRETQSF. The CDR3 coding sequence is TGCAGTGCTAGAGATTGGGACCCCAGAGAGACCCAGTCCTTC.

About this clonotype itself: Since a much larger clone is just one base distant, this may be a read error. The conserved phenylalanine or tryptophan normally closing the CDR3 is absent here, so this likely arose from a read error. V is TRBV5-1 and J is TRBJ2-5; D is unclear. Germline V gene sequence: CDR1 SGHRS, CDR2 YFSETQ. The CDR3 contains 14 residues. The V gene lost 0 bases and the J gene lost 4 bases, with 10 bases spanning the gap. The DNA of the CDR3 is TGCGCCAGCAGCTTGGAAGGGCGAAGAGAGACCCAGTACCTC. It translates to CASSLEGRRETQYL.

This sequence joins TRBV12-3 or TRBV12-4 and TRBJ2-1, with 8 bases aligning to TRBD2. The CDR3 runs 14 residues. V was clipped by 3 bases and J by 15 bases; unmatched bases: 13. CDR3 residues: CASSLDGSGTSRFF. Here the CDR3 DNA reads TGTGCCAGCAGTTTGGATGGTTCCGGGACTAGTAGGTTCTTC.

The chain recombines TRBV6-1 with TRBJ2-1; 12 bases fit TRBD1. CDR3 length: 17 amino acids. J was trimmed by 8 bases and V by 6 bases; bases with no gene match: 14. Germline V gene data show CDR1 as MNHNS and CDR2 as SASEGT. The CDR3 DNA follows: TGTGCCAGCAGCCTTTACTCACCGGGACAGGGGGCCTATGAGCAGTTCTTC. Residues: CASSLYSPGQGAYEQFF.

This clonotype appeared a few times. CDR3 coding DNA: TGCAGCGTTGAGGAGGGGAATACTGAAAAACTGTTTTTT. As protein: CSVEEGNTEKLFF. The chain combines TRBV29-1 with TRBJ1-4; TRBD1 might be the D (5 bases). This CDR3 spans 13 amino acids. Germline loops: CDR1 SQVTM, CDR2 ANQGSEA. Trimming removed 3 bases from V and 7 bases from J, with 12 bases in between.

Turning to this clonotype: The final CDR3 position lacks the conserved phenylalanine or tryptophan, pointing to a likely read error. V is TRBV12-3 or TRBV12-4 and J is TRBJ2-7; D not certain. V was cut by 3 bases and J by 2 bases, with 11 bases left in between. This CDR3 has 14 amino acids. The CDR3 region is CASSFSLFTYEQYL. CDR3 nucleotides: TGTGCCAGCAGTTTCTCCCTCTTTACCTACGAGCAGTACCTC.

The chain uses TRBV28 and TRBJ1-5; the D is unclear. The CDR3 runs 13 residues. V was clipped by 2 bases and J by 3 bases, with 5 bases between them. CDR1 and CDR2 from the germline V gene are MDHEN and SYDVKM. The CDR3, as DNA: TGTGCCAGCAGTTTAGCCGTCAATCAGCCCCAGCATTTT. The encoded protein is CASSLAVNQPQHF.

The chain recombines TRBV18 with TRBJ2-7; 10 bases are shared with TRBD2. Germline V gives CDR1 KGHSH, CDR2 LQKENI. The CDR3 is made up of 15 amino acids. V lost 6 bases and J lost 1; bases outside the gene matches: 6. The CDR3 region is CASSPERGGSYEQYF. CDR3 coding DNA: TGTGCCAGCTCTCCAGAGCGGGGGGGTTCCTACGAGCAGTACTTC.

The sample holds a few counts of this clonotype. The chain is built from TRBV11-2 and TRBJ2-5; TRBD2 aligns across 9 bases. Gene TRBJ2-1 matches the end of the DNA better, so the J call may be wrong. CDR1 is SGHAT, CDR2 FQNNGV, per germline. The CDR3 contains 16 residues. The CDR3 coding sequence is TGTGCCAGCAGCTTGGAAATTAGCGGGAGATTTAATGAGCAGTTCTTC. Encoded protein: CASSLEISGRFNEQFF.

Comment on this clonotype: Mismatch with germline at one junction end may stem from a read error. The J gene is TRBJ1-4, the V gene TRBV7-9; 8 positions agree with TRBD1. Germline values: CDR1 SEHNR, CDR2 FQNEAQ (reference sequence). This CDR3 has 14 amino acids. The CDR3, as DNA: TGTGCCGGCAGCAGTGACAGGGGCCGCGAAAAACTGTTTTTT. Protein product: CAGSSDRGREKLFF.

The rearrangement uses TRBV20-1 and TRBJ2-2, with D perhaps being TRBD1 or TRBD2 (6 bases each). Looked up from germline, CDR1 is DFQATT and CDR2 is SNEGSKA (reference sequence). The CDR3 runs to 16 residues. V was cut by 5 bases and J by 6 bases, with 22 bases left in between. The CDR3 DNA reads TGCAGTGCTCCTTCCCGGCAGGGGAGCGGGCCCGGGGAGCTGTTTTTT. As protein: CSAPSRQGSGPGELFF.

This clonotype was observed a handful of times. The J gene is TRBJ2-4, the V gene TRBV12-3 or TRBV12-4; tentatively, D is TRBD1 or TRBD2 (7 bases each). The CDR3 consists of 15 residues. V shed 5 bases and J shed 8 bases, with 19 bases lying between them. The CDR3 sequence is CASSPAGAGGYIQYF. CDR3 in DNA: TGTGCCAGCAGTCCCGCGGGGGCAGGGGGATACATTCAGTACTTC.

This chain joins TRBV20-1 and TRBJ1-6; 8 bases match TRBD1. This CDR3 has 12 residues. V lost 6 bases to trimming and J lost 7 bases; unmatched junction nucleotides: 2. Germline lookup yields CDR1 DFQATT and CDR2 SNEGSKA (reference sequence). This CDR3 reads CSAGQGNSPLHF. The CDR3 DNA sequence: TGCAGTGCCGGACAGGGCAATTCACCCCTCCACTTT.

This clonotype has a handful of counts. V is TRBV7-2 and J is TRBJ2-5; maybe TRBD2 (5 bases). The J call may be wrong; the DNA end is better matched by TRBJ2-7. The CDR3 is made up of 15 amino acids. The V gene's germline CDR1 is SGHTA and CDR2 FQGNSA. CDR3 residues: CASSPKVGVGYEQYF. The CDR3 bases are TGTGCCAGCAGCCCGAAAGTCGGGGTAGGCTACGAGCAGTACTTC.

V usage is TRBV11-2 and J usage is TRBJ2-5; tentative D call: TRBD2 (6 bases). V lost 3 bases and J lost 0, with 14 bases in between. Germline V gives CDR1 SGHAT, CDR2 FQNNGV. The CDR3 is made up of 16 amino acids. The CDR3 DNA follows: TGTGCCAGCAGCTTCGGGTACGGAGGGCACCAAGAGACCCAGTACTTC. Its protein is CASSFGYGGHQETQYF.

This clonotype was recorded at least ten times. At one of its ends the junction is not consistent with the germline gene, which may arise from a read error. The chain has TRBV5-1 and TRBJ2-3; 7 bases fit TRBD2. In germline, CDR1 is SGHRS, CDR2 YFSETQ. CDR3 length equals 12 residues. The CDR3 DNA is TGTGCCAGCAGCTTAGCGGGAGATACGCAGTATTTT. Translated, it gives CASSLAGDTQYF.

This clonotype occurred a few times. V usage is TRBV5-1 and J usage is TRBJ2-7; 9 bases agree with TRBD2. Per germline, CDR1 SGHRS and CDR2 YFSETQ. The junction had 5 bases not matched to a gene; V was cut back by 6 bases and J by 1 base. The CDR3 has 14 residues. CDR3 protein: CASTATSGSYEQYF. DNA of the CDR3: TGCGCCAGCACCGCGACTAGCGGTTCCTACGAGCAGTACTTC.

The V gene is TRBV29-1, the J gene TRBJ2-1; D ambiguous. Between the trimmed V and J ends, which lost 1 base and 8 bases, there was a span of 21 bases. This CDR3 has 16 residues. CDR1 SQVTM and CDR2 ANQGSEA come from the germline V gene. The CDR3 DNA reads TGCAGCGTTGAAGGAGAGACGGCCACCCCTCAGGATGAGCAGTTCTTC. Its protein product is CSVEGETATPQDEQFF.

This clonotype was picked up a small number of times. The rearrangement joins TRBV2 to TRBJ2-1, with D possibly TRBD2 on 5 matching bases. The V and J ends lost 3 bases and 5 bases respectively, with 11 bases between them. The CDR3 spans 14 residues. Germline CDR1 reads SNHLY; CDR2 reads FYNNEI. The CDR3 sequence: CASSENGGHNEQFF. The CDR3 DNA sequence: TGTGCCAGCAGTGAGAACGGAGGCCACAATGAGCAGTTCTTC.

This clonotype was picked up a small number of times. The junction departs from the called germline gene at one end, perhaps through a read error. This chain joins TRBV4-3 and TRBJ2-5, with D tentatively TRBD1 or TRBD2 (5 bases each). The germline V gene encodes CDR1 LGHNA and CDR2 YSLEER. The CDR3 spans 16 residues. This CDR3 reads CASSQERFRGWETPYF. Written as DNA, the CDR3 is TGCGCCAGCAGCCAAGAACGGTTTAGGGGTTGGGAGACCCCGTACTTC.